This T cell receptor beta chain was sequenced in a study of early T cells in non-severe SARS-CoV-2 infection. This clonotype turned up a few times. In the library, individual cDNA molecules carried attached unique molecular identifiers. TCRdb used MiXCR to reprocess the 5' RACE reads, holding one entry per CDR3 protein. In the table there are over 30,000 distinct CDR3 sequences, more than 4.5% of which are singletons. The CDR3 consists of 13 residues. Germline-derived CDR1 and CDR2 are DFQATT and SNEGSKA (reference sequence). The V end lost 4 bases, the J end lost 3 bases, and 11 bases lay between the germline ends.

The chain combines TRBV20-1 with TRBJ2-3; a weak D match, TRBD1 (6 bases). The input for sequencing was whole blood, taken at baseline. This TCR derives from an adult who was a healthcare worker with PCR-confirmed SARS-CoV-2 infection or an uninfected control (not recorded which). The CDR3 sequence is CSANRVRTDTQYF. Written as DNA, the CDR3 is TGCAGTGCTAACAGGGTCAGGACAGATACGCAGTATTTT.